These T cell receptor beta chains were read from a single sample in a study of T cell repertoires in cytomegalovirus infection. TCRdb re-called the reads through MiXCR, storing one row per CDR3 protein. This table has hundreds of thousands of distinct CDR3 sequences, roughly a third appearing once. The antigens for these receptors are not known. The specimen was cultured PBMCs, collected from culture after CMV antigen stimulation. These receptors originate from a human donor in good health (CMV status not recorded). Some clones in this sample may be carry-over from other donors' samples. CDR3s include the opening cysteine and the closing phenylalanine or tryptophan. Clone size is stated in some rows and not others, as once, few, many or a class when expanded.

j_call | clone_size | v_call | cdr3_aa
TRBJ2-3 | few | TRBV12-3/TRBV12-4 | CASSPEGLAGAADTQYF
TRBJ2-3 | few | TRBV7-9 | CASLLSGGPDTQYF
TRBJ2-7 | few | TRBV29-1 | CSVRDMRYEQYF
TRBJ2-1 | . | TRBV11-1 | CASSHSGSTMDVEQFF
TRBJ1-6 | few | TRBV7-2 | CASSPKRTLSPLHF
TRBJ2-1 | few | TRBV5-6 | CASSLVTGGDNEQFF
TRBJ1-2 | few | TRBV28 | CAIRTGGNYGYTF
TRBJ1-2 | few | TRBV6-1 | CASSVAFNYGYTF
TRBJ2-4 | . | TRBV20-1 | CSARTGGTQAKNIQYF
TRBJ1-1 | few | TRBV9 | CASSGGEDRGAFF
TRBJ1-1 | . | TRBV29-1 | CSVSDRVTEAFF
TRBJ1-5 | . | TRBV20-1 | CSASLGSQPQHF
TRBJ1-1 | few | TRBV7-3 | CASSLTRMNTEAFF
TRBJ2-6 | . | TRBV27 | CASSPLAGRNSGANVLTF
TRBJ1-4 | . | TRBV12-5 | CASQVSRTTGSTNEKLFF
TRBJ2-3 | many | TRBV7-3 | CASSLGTSGMYTDTQYF
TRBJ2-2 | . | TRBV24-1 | CATSDPPGYGELFF
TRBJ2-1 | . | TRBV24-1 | CATGVRTYNEQFF
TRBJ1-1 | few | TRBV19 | CASRQSGNTEAFF
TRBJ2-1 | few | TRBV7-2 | CASSLATLSNEQFF
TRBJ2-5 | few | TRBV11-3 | CASSFGTRSQETQYF
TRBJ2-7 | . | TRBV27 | CASSLSTGSYEQYF
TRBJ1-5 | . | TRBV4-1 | CASSHPGNQPQHF
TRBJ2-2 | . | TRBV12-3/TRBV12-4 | CASSFPAGIGAGELFF
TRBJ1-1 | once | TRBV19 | CASKEDRGVGTEAFF
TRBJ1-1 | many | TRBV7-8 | CASSPRDRGWDTEAFF
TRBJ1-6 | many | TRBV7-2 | CASSLAGPSSYNSPLHF
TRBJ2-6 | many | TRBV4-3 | CASSQDRGSGANVLTF
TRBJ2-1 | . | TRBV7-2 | CVSSFIAGPYNEQFF
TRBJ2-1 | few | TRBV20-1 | CSAVSGTSSYNEQFF
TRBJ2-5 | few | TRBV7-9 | CASREGQHERETQYF
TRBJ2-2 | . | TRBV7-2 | CASRVAGPNTGELFF
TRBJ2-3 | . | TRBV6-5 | CASSYGGQIDTQYF
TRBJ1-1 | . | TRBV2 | CASSDRGRTEAFF
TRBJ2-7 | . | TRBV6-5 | CASSSVSSGRIYEQYF
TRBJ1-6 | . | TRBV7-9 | CASSSPTGGSNSPLHF
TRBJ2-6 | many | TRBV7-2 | CASSRDSVPGANVLTF